The 27 T cell receptor beta chains given below trace back to one sample, sequenced in a study of blood T cells in healthy people across ages. It was with a sample-barcoded 5' primer and a J-beta primer mix that a second PCR of roughly 7 to 12 cycles was run. TCRdb reprocessed the 5' RACE reads via MiXCR and lists one record per CDR3 protein. The sample carries about 1.5 million distinct CDR3 sequences, approximately 39% recorded once. The sequenced sample was blood. The receptors derive from a woman younger than 35 in good health.

This clonotype has more than one count but fewer than ten. The V call is TRBV6-2 or TRBV6-3, the J call TRBJ2-4; TRBD2 matches 16 bases. The better agreement between TRBJ2-7 and the DNA end casts doubt on the J call. Germline CDR1 MNHEY, CDR2 SVGEGT. The CDR3 has 19 amino acids. CDR3 loop: CASSYSIGTSGRDTYEQYF. The CDR3 DNA reads as TGTGCCAGCAGTTACTCCATTGGGACTAGCGGGAGGGACACCTACGAGCAGTACTTC.

The chain couples TRBV6-5 to TRBJ1-5, with TRBD1 matching 9 bases. Germline V gene data show CDR1 as MNHEY and CDR2 as SVGAGI. CDR3 size: 13 residues. V gave up 8 bases and J gave up 4 bases; unmatched junction bases: 3. The CDR3 spells CASRDRVNQPQHF. The CDR3 DNA reads as TGTGCCAGCCGGGACAGGGTGAATCAGCCCCAGCATTTT.

This chain joins TRBV7-9 and TRBJ1-1; possible D gene TRBD1, 5 bases. Per the germline V gene, CDR1 is SEHNR and CDR2 is FQNEAQ (reference sequence). With 1 base removed from V and 5 bases from J, the gap between germline ends came to 11 bases. CDR3 size: 14 residues. The CDR3 loop reads CASSLGDSRTEAFF. The CDR3, as DNA: TGTGCCAGCAGCTTAGGTGACAGCAGAACTGAAGCTTTCTTT.

This clonotype was seen just once. In DNA, the CDR3 is TGTGCCAGCAGCTTAAGGCAGGACCTCTCTGGAAACACCATATATTTT. Its protein is CASSLRQDLSGNTIYF. The chain has TRBV7-9 and TRBJ1-3; D uncertain. Germline-derived CDR1 and CDR2 are SEHNR and FQNEAQ (reference sequence). The CDR3 is made up of 16 amino acids. The germline V and J ends were trimmed by 2 bases and 0 bases, with 11 bases remaining between them.

This clonotype was picked up a small number of times. J is TRBJ2-7 and V is TRBV7-6, with TRBD2 identical over 7 bases. This CDR3 has 15 residues. The V segment lost 5 bases and the J segment 1 base; nucleotides outside the gene matches: 8. CDR1 and CDR2 from the germline V gene are SGHVS and FNYEAQ. Written as DNA, the CDR3 is TGTGCCAGCAGCCCTGCAGCGGGAAGGTCCTACGAGCAGTACTTC. It encodes CASSPAAGRSYEQYF.

The rearrangement uses TRBV5-6 and TRBJ1-5; possible D gene TRBD1, 5 bases. Germline V CDR1 and CDR2: SGHDT, YYEEEE. CDR3 size: 15 residues. Trimming removed 1 base from V and 7 bases from J, with 15 bases in between. The CDR3 loop is CASSLRGGVGQPQHF. CDR3 sequence (DNA): TGTGCCAGCAGCTTGCGAGGAGGGGTCGGGCAGCCCCAGCATTTT.

As for this clonotype: This may be a read error: a much more frequent sequence differs by one nucleotide. The V gene is TRBV20-1, the J gene TRBJ2-1; D possibly uses TRBD1 or TRBD2 (5 bases each). CDR1 is DFQATT and CDR2 is SNEGSKA in the germline V gene (reference sequence). The CDR3 extends over 16 amino acids. In DNA form, the CDR3 reads TGCAGTGCTAGAGATAGGGACCGTTACTCCTGCAATGAGCAGTTCTTC. Protein product: CSARDRDRYSCNEQFF.

The chain has TRBV4-3 and TRBJ2-2, with D unclear. The CDR3 runs to 14 residues. The V and J ends lost 5 bases and 5 bases respectively, with 12 bases between them. Germline V gives CDR1 LGHNA, CDR2 YSLEER. The CDR3 protein is CASSALGATGELFF. The CDR3 nucleotides read TGCGCCAGCAGCGCTCTGGGCGCGACCGGGGAGCTGTTTTTT.

The chain is built from TRBV7-3 and TRBJ2-5; D not resolved. The CDR3 spans 13 residues. Germline lookup yields CDR1 SGHTA and CDR2 FQGTGA. V was clipped by 2 bases and J by 11 bases, with 15 bases between them. DNA of the CDR3: TGTGCCAGCAGCTTATCCGATGGCAATGAGCAGTACTTC. This codes for CASSLSDGNEQYF.

The chain recombines TRBV6-6 with TRBJ2-1; no definite D call. The CDR3 has 14 amino acids. The germline V gene has CDR1 MNHNY and CDR2 SVGAGI (reference sequence). V lost 6 bases and J 0 bases, leaving 9 bases between the germline ends. CDR3 nucleotides: TGTGCCAGCAGACCTAGGGTCTCCTACAATGAGCAGTTCTTC. This gives the protein CASRPRVSYNEQFF.

This clonotype was counted between two and nine times. The chain recombines TRBV2 with TRBJ2-7; 7 nucleotides line up with TRBD2. The CDR3 runs to 15 residues. Germline V lookup: CDR1 SNHLY, CDR2 FYNNEI. V lost 9 bases to trimming and J lost 3 bases; unmatched junction nucleotides: 14. The CDR3 here is CASDRVWEGLYEQYF. The CDR3 region has the DNA TGTGCCAGTGATAGAGTTTGGGAGGGCCTCTACGAGCAGTACTTC.

The chain has TRBV4-2 and TRBJ2-7; 8 nucleotides agree with TRBD1. CDR1 and CDR2 from the germline V gene are LGHNA and YNFKEQ. The CDR3 is 13 residues long. After removal of 3 bases from V and 7 bases from J, the junction contained 5 bases not matched to a gene. CDR3 region: CASSQSGGNEQYF. The CDR3 DNA sequence: TGTGCCAGCAGCCAGTCAGGGGGCAATGAGCAGTACTTC.

The rearrangement uses TRBV4-1 and TRBJ2-5, with a tentative D call TRBD1 (5 bases). The better agreement between TRBJ2-4 and the DNA end casts doubt on the J call. CDR1 is MGHRA and CDR2 is YSYEKL in the germline V gene. The CDR3 contains 15 residues. The CDR3 is CASSPFAEKGDIQYF. Here the CDR3 DNA reads TGCGCCAGCAGCCCATTCGCGGAAAAAGGGGACATTCAGTACTTC.

The chain is built from TRBV3-1 and TRBJ2-3; TRBD2 matches 10 bases. Germline V gene data show CDR1 as LGHDT and CDR2 as YNNKEL (reference sequence). The CDR3 loop spans 16 amino acids. Germline trimming cut 3 bases from V and 4 bases from J; bases unmatched to any gene: 7. The CDR3 DNA reads as TGTGCCAGCAGCCAGAGTACAGCGGGAGGGCCAGATACGCAGTATTTT. Its protein product is CASSQSTAGGPDTQYF.

V gene TRBV6-6 combines with J gene TRBJ1-5; 7 bases match TRBD1. With V trimmed by 6 bases and J by 5 bases, 10 bases remained unmatched. Germline V gene data show CDR1 as MNHNY and CDR2 as SVGAGI (reference sequence). The CDR3 consists of 15 residues. CDR3 region: CASSPGQHPDQPQHF. The CDR3 DNA reads TGTGCCAGCAGCCCGGGACAGCATCCCGATCAGCCCCAGCATTTT.

This clonotype has more than one count but fewer than ten. The CDR3 sequence is CASSYAGQVGDQPQHF. Written as DNA, the CDR3 is TGTGCCAGCAGTTACGCGGGACAGGTGGGGGATCAGCCCCAGCATTTT. This chain joins TRBV6-6 and TRBJ1-5; 8 bases align to TRBD1. Germline V gives CDR1 MNHNY, CDR2 SVGAGI (reference sequence). V shed 2 bases, J shed 5 bases, and the junction held 8 bases outside the gene matches. CDR3 length: 16 residues.

This clonotype has a handful of counts. The chain combines TRBV20-1 with TRBJ2-7; D may be TRBD2 (6 bases). This CDR3 is 15 amino acids long. In germline, CDR1 is DFQATT, CDR2 SNEGSKA (reference sequence). The V end lost 0 bases, the J end lost 0 bases, and 12 bases lay between the germline ends. DNA for the CDR3: TGCAGTGCTAGAGATCCGACTAGAAGCTCCTACGAGCAGTACTTC. Its translation is CSARDPTRSSYEQYF.

This clonotype turned up a few times. This rearrangement joins TRBV9 to TRBJ1-5; unclear D gene. V was clipped by 0 bases and J by 6 bases, with 10 bases between them. The CDR3 sequence is 14 residues long. The germline V gene has CDR1 SGDLS and CDR2 YYNGEE. The CDR3 spells CASSVDEEGQPQHF. DNA for the CDR3: TGTGCCAGCAGCGTAGATGAAGAAGGTCAGCCCCAGCATTTT.

The chain uses TRBV15 and TRBJ2-7; D is perhaps TRBD1 (6 bases). The V end was cut by 5 bases, the J end by 2 bases, with 16 bases between. The length of the CDR3 is 15 residues. From germline, CDR1 is LNHNV and CDR2 YYDKDF (reference sequence). The chain's CDR3 is CATSANREMTYEQYF. DNA for the CDR3: TGTGCCACCAGCGCCAACAGGGAAATGACCTACGAGCAGTACTTC.

This clonotype was picked up a small number of times. The V gene is TRBV10-3, the J gene TRBJ2-7; D is unresolved. CDR3 size: 11 residues. CDR1 and CDR2 (germline): ENHRY, SYGVKD. V was shortened by 2 bases and J by 8 bases, with 7 bases between the two germline ends. The CDR3 protein is CAISEVYKQYF. The CDR3 nucleotides read TGTGCCATCAGTGAGGTTTACAAGCAGTACTTC.

The table lists this clonotype with a count of one. The rearrangement uses TRBV12-3 or TRBV12-4 and TRBJ2-2; D remains ambiguous. Trimming pared 3 bases from V and 0 bases from J, leaving 11 bases between. This CDR3 comprises 16 residues. CDR3: CASSFATRANTGELFF. DNA of the CDR3: TGTGCCAGCAGTTTTGCGACGCGCGCGAACACCGGGGAGCTGTTTTTT.

This clonotype was seen a few times. The chain has TRBV10-3 and TRBJ1-5; D is undetermined. The germline V gene encodes CDR1 ENHRY and CDR2 SYGVKD. The CDR3 has 17 residues. Deletions cut 0 bases from V and 2 bases from J, with 14 bases between. CDR3 bases: TGTGCCATCAGTGAGTCAGCGGGCTGGGGAGGCAATCAGCCCCAGCATTTT. Protein sequence: CAISESAGWGGNQPQHF.

The V gene is TRBV21-1, the J gene TRBJ2-1; TRBD1, the D gene given by the table, was not confirmed from the DNA. TRBV21-1 is labeled a pseudogene. The CDR3 totals 12 residues. CDR3 residues: CASSKEETGKFF. The CDR3 DNA is TGTGCCAGCAGCAAAGAGGAGACAGGGAAGTTCTTC.

A few counts support this clonotype. The chain has TRBV25-1 and TRBJ2-1, with D perhaps given as TRBD1 or TRBD2 (7 bases each). Trimming cost V 2 bases and J 6 bases, with 17 bases left between them. CDR3 length: 16 residues. Germline values: CDR1 MGHDK, CDR2 SYGVNS. The CDR3 sequence: CASSEQGGGLFNEQFF. Here the CDR3 DNA reads TGTGCCAGCAGTGAACAGGGGGGGGGCCTGTTCAATGAGCAGTTCTTC.

This clonotype was picked up a small number of times. CDR3 amino acids: CASSRLAYGYTF. Written as DNA, the CDR3 is TGTGCCAGCAGTCGCTTAGCCTATGGCTACACCTTC. V usage is TRBV6-2 or TRBV6-3 and J usage is TRBJ1-2, with D unresolved. Germline CDR1 is MNHEY and CDR2 is SVGEGT. V dropped 5 bases and J dropped 4 bases, with 8 bases sitting between them. This CDR3 has 12 amino acids.

The chain employs TRBV5-1 and TRBJ2-2, with D unresolved. The CDR3 consists of 13 residues. Trimming cost V 5 bases and J 0 bases, with 5 bases left between them. CDR1 and CDR2 from the germline V gene are SGHRS and YFSETQ. The DNA of the CDR3 is TGCGCCAGCAGGAACACGAACACCGGGGAGCTGTTTTTT. Protein product: CASRNTNTGELFF. Combining the CDR3 with reference TRBV5-1 and TRBJ2-2 gives the whole variable domain KAGVTQTPRYLIKTRGQQVTLSCSPISGHRSVSWYQQTPGQGLQFLFEYFSETQRNKGNFPGRFSGRQFSNSRSEMNVSTLELGDSALYLCASRNTNTGELFFGEGSRLTVL.

This clonotype was detected only a few times. The chain couples TRBV5-1 to TRBJ2-1; unclear D gene. CDR1 is SGHRS, CDR2 YFSETQ, per germline. V lost 6 bases to trimming and J lost 10 bases, with 11 bases between them. The CDR3 totals 11 residues. CDR3 sequence: CASTPGSEQFF. CDR3 nucleotide sequence: TGCGCCAGCACCCCCGGTAGCGAGCAGTTCTTC.